The rows below give T cell receptor beta chains drawn from one sample of a study of T-cell reconstitution after alpha-beta-depleted transplantation in children. TCRdb redid the calling of the PCR reads with MiXCR, one entry per CDR3 protein. This sample has 300,000 to 350,000 distinct CDR3 sequences; 15% to 20% occur once, and the top ten carry around 41%. The specimen comprised PBMCs, mostly from graft donor cells, sampled 360 days after TCRalphabeta/CD19-depleted stem cell transplant. These receptors originate from a male patient aged 2 to 9 who had a stem cell transplant for acute lymphoblastic leukemia, so the T cells may come from the graft donor. CDR3s include the opening cysteine and the closing phenylalanine or tryptophan. Size tells how often a clone was seen (once, few, many) or the class of an expanded clone, and some rows leave it out.

V gene: TRBV11-3; J gene: TRBJ2-4; clone size: NA; CDR3 protein: CASSLNPTTGGGAKNIQYF
V gene: TRBV24-1; J gene: TRBJ1-1; clone size: NA; CDR3 protein: CATSVKGPNTEAFF
V gene: TRBV28; J gene: TRBJ2-1; clone size: few; CDR3 protein: CASSPPTGVGYNEQFF
V gene: TRBV19; J gene: TRBJ2-1; clone size: NA; CDR3 protein: CASSMILRDNEQFF
V gene: TRBV20-1; J gene: TRBJ2-7; clone size: NA; CDR3 protein: CSARDGGASLYEQYF
V gene: TRBV4-1; J gene: TRBJ2-7; clone size: few; CDR3 protein: CASSPTPTALYEQYF
V gene: TRBV12-3/TRBV12-4; J gene: TRBJ2-1; clone size: NA; CDR3 protein: CASSFNPFRLAGSYNEQFF
V gene: TRBV7-2; J gene: TRBJ1-1; clone size: many; CDR3 protein: CASSLDRAGVDTEAFF
V gene: TRBV20-1; J gene: TRBJ2-7; clone size: many; CDR3 protein: CSASEVGTNYEQYF
V gene: TRBV12-3/TRBV12-4; J gene: TRBJ2-5; clone size: NA; CDR3 protein: CASSTTGARETQYF
V gene: TRBV28; J gene: TRBJ2-7; clone size: NA; CDR3 protein: CASPPHRATYEQYF
V gene: TRBV12-3/TRBV12-4; J gene: TRBJ1-5; clone size: few; CDR3 protein: CASSLGWRPQHF
V gene: TRBV4-1; J gene: TRBJ1-3; clone size: NA; CDR3 protein: CASTRDRLGGLGRRNTIYF
V gene: TRBV28; J gene: TRBJ2-7; clone size: many; CDR3 protein: CASSLYEQYF
V gene: TRBV28; J gene: TRBJ1-5; clone size: few; CDR3 protein: CASSEVLSLPQHF
V gene: TRBV6-1; J gene: TRBJ2-2; clone size: NA; CDR3 protein: CASRNLAGDNTGELFF
V gene: TRBV12-3/TRBV12-4; J gene: TRBJ1-2; clone size: NA; CDR3 protein: CASSPIQGIGYTF
V gene: TRBV28; J gene: TRBJ1-5; clone size: few; CDR3 protein: CASSFADRLKSNQPQHF
V gene: TRBV7-2; J gene: TRBJ2-5; clone size: NA; CDR3 protein: CASSPQGIQETQYF
V gene: TRBV9; J gene: TRBJ1-2; clone size: NA; CDR3 protein: CASSVGVAGLTF
V gene: TRBV20-1; J gene: TRBJ2-2; clone size: NA; CDR3 protein: CSALRTSATSGELFF
V gene: TRBV4-2; J gene: TRBJ1-5; clone size: NA; CDR3 protein: CASSQPGNQPQHF
V gene: TRBV6-2/TRBV6-3; J gene: TRBJ2-7; clone size: few; CDR3 protein: CASSGLASSLGSYEQYF
V gene: TRBV12-3/TRBV12-4; J gene: TRBJ1-6; clone size: few; CDR3 protein: CASSPGGFSPLHF
V gene: TRBV6-9; J gene: TRBJ1-6; clone size: few; CDR3 protein: CASSLGFTGVNSPLHF
V gene: TRBV11-2; J gene: TRBJ2-6; clone size: once; CDR3 protein: CASSFFRERYSGANVLTF
V gene: TRBV5-1; J gene: TRBJ1-5; clone size: NA; CDR3 protein: CASSALPGNQPQHF
V gene: TRBV9; J gene: TRBJ2-7; clone size: many; CDR3 protein: CASSVGSSYEQYF
V gene: TRBV19; J gene: TRBJ2-7; clone size: NA; CDR3 protein: CASSMGPRSSYEQYF
V gene: TRBV25-1; J gene: TRBJ2-7; clone size: few; CDR3 protein: CASSPLWTYEQYF
V gene: TRBV6-2/TRBV6-3; J gene: TRBJ2-5; clone size: many; CDR3 protein: CASSKKTLQYF
V gene: TRBV5-1; J gene: TRBJ2-2; clone size: NA; CDR3 protein: CASRPRSRTGGFSGELFF
V gene: TRBV7-8; J gene: TRBJ1-5; clone size: NA; CDR3 protein: CASSSLGQDEQPQHF
V gene: TRBV18; J gene: TRBJ1-2; clone size: NA; CDR3 protein: CASSPTGQSVFGYTF
V gene: TRBV27; J gene: TRBJ2-1; clone size: few; CDR3 protein: CASAPTSYNEQFF
V gene: TRBV5-4; J gene: TRBJ2-1; clone size: NA; CDR3 protein: CASSPRTSGILNEQFF
V gene: TRBV27; J gene: TRBJ2-7; clone size: NA; CDR3 protein: CASSLRPWDPSSYEQYF
V gene: TRBV7-3; J gene: TRBJ2-1; clone size: few; CDR3 protein: CASSLIGGRAKGNEQFF
V gene: TRBV11-2; J gene: TRBJ2-7; clone size: NA; CDR3 protein: CASSLTSGSGPGYEQYF
V gene: TRBV12-5; J gene: TRBJ2-5; clone size: NA; CDR3 protein: CASGTGDLETQYF
V gene: TRBV28; J gene: TRBJ2-2; clone size: NA; CDR3 protein: CASSWVGELFF
V gene: TRBV6-1; J gene: TRBJ2-5; clone size: NA; CDR3 protein: CASSPYRGRETQYF
V gene: TRBV3-1; J gene: TRBJ1-3; clone size: NA; CDR3 protein: CATCQANPRRSGNTIYF
V gene: TRBV7-8; J gene: TRBJ2-2; clone size: many; CDR3 protein: CASSSPELNTGELFF
V gene: TRBV12-3/TRBV12-4; J gene: TRBJ2-1; clone size: many; CDR3 protein: CASSSGQGPYNEQFF
V gene: TRBV29-1; J gene: TRBJ1-3; clone size: NA; CDR3 protein: CSVKGDGNTIYF
V gene: TRBV4-3; J gene: TRBJ2-1; clone size: many; CDR3 protein: CASSQDAGGSSYNEQFF
V gene: TRBV5-1; J gene: TRBJ2-7; clone size: NA; CDR3 protein: CASSLARGGRYEQYF
V gene: TRBV27; J gene: TRBJ2-7; clone size: NA; CDR3 protein: CASSSGDRVYEQYF
V gene: TRBV7-2; J gene: TRBJ2-3; clone size: NA; CDR3 protein: CASSLSPSGDTQYF